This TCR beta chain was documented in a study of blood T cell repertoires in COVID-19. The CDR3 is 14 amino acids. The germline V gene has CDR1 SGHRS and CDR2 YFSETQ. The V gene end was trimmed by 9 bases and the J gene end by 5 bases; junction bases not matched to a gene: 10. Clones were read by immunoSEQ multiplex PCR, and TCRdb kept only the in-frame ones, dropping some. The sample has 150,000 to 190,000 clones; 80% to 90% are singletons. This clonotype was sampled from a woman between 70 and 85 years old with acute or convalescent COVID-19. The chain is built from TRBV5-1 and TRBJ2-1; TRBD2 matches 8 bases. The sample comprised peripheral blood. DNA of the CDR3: TGCGCCACAAATACGGGGGGGCCTCACAATGAGCAGTTCTTC. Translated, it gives CATNTGGPHNEQFF.